This entry features one TCR beta chain sequence. The germline CDR1 and CDR2 sequences are MDHEN and SYDVKM. This CDR3 contains 17 residues. The J segment lost 4 bases and the V segment lost 5 bases, leaving 10 bases of the junction unmatched. This specimen comes from a study of blood T cell repertoires in COVID-19. Study context: Spain, Italy and the United States supplied samples that represented acute and convalescent COVID-19. T cells, B-cell-depleted T cells, or PBMCs supplied cDNA or gDNA.

In the original workflow: Reference gene primer amplification in the assay estimated nucleated cell counts. Assay: immunoSEQ multiplex PCR; the TCRdb copy retains only in-frame clones and omits some. The V and J calls and clone size come from that table; D and trimming were worked out from the DNA. The table lists 200,000 or so clones, approximately 84% of them singletons. The rearrangement uses TRBV28 and TRBJ2-1; 11 bases align to TRBD2. Sample: peripheral blood. The receptor was derived from a man aged 35 to 55 with active or convalescent COVID-19. The CDR3 protein is CASSPDSGRAAYNEQFF. The CDR3 DNA sequence: TGTGCCAGCAGTCCCGATAGCGGGAGGGCCGCATACAATGAGCAGTTCTTC.